Included here is one T cell receptor beta chain sequence, with context. Its antigen is not known. This sample is drawn from a study of cytotoxic CD8 clonotypes in ibrutinib-treated CLL. General study findings and limits: Clonality was higher at baseline than in age-matched healthy donors and tracked circulating CD8+ T-cell counts. Clonality was higher at ibrutinib response and returned toward baseline at progression.

Profiling relied on immunoSEQ multiplex PCR, and the TCRdb table lists in-frame clones only, not all of them. The sample holds about 140,000 clones, around 84% seen once. This CDR3 comprises 17 residues. Germline values: CDR1 SGHRS, CDR2 YFSETQ. The J segment lost 6 bases and the V segment lost 2 bases, leaving 11 bases of the junction unmatched. The source was PBMCs, collected after 36 months of ibrutinib treatment. The chain has TRBV5-1 and TRBJ2-2; the match to TRBD2 covers 9 bases. The TCR comes from a human donor with chronic lymphocytic leukemia. The chain's CDR3 is CASSFLSRTSVSGELFF. CDR3 DNA: TGCGCCAGCAGCTTCCTTTCCCGGACTAGCGTCTCCGGGGAGCTGTTTTTT.